This TCR beta chain originates from a study of T cells in Graves' hyperthyroidism and ophthalmopathy. Amplified TCR beta CDR3 regions derived from RNA transcripts. A set of HTBI primers served as the primers for a first-round RT-PCR of the TCR CDR3. TCRdb reanalysed the multiplex PCR reads using MiXCR and keeps one entry per CDR3 protein. The data contain around 300,000 distinct CDR3 sequences, approximately 13% of them singletons. At least ten counts were recorded for this clonotype. Its antigen is not identified. Uncontrolled infection, other autoimmune disease, pregnancy or lactation disqualified patients from enrolment. Diagnoses were made from clinical symptoms, serum measures (thyroxine and TRAb), thyroid ultrasound and orbital computed tomography. The CDR3 spans 14 residues. Unmatched junction bases numbered 4, after V lost 4 bases and J lost 3 bases. Germline V gene data show CDR1 as SGHAT and CDR2 as FQNNGV.

Notes on the study in general: Ophthalmopathy was model-predicted a median about 6.9 months pre-onset.

The sequencing input was blood. The chain is built from TRBV11-2 and TRBJ2-7, with TRBD1 matching over 9 bases. The clonotype was recovered from a woman aged 25-40 years with Graves' hyperthyroidism. As DNA, the CDR3 is TGTGCCAGCAGCTCCCGGACAGGGGTCTACGAGCAGTACTTC. Amino acid sequence: CASSSRTGVYEQYF.